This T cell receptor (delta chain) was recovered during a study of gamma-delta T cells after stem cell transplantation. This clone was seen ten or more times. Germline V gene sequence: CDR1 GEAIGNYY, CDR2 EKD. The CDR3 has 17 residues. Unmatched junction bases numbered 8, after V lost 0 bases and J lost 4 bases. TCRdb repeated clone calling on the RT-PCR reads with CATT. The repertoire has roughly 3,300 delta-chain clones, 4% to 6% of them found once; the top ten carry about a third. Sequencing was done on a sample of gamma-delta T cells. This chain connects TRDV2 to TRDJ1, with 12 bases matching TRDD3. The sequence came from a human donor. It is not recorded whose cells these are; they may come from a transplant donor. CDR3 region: CACDTVGTGGYHDKLIF. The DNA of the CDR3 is TGTGCCTGTGACACCGTGGGCACTGGGGGATACCACGATAAACTCATCTTT.